The clone carrying this TCR beta chain showed up many times. The data stem from a study of T cells in Graves' hyperthyroidism and ophthalmopathy. Per germline, CDR1 SGHRS and CDR2 YFSETQ. The length of the CDR3 is 14 residues. Trimming pared 3 bases from V and 1 base from J, leaving 10 bases between. The investigators amplified TCR beta CDR3 regions from RNA transcripts. The study used the HTBI primer set for a first-round RT-PCR of the TCR CDR3. TCRdb analysed the multiplex PCR reads with MiXCR anew, one entry per CDR3 protein. The table has 250,000 to 300,000 distinct CDR3 sequences, roughly 20% seen once.

The chain has TRBV5-1 and TRBJ1-1, with D perhaps TRBD1 (6 bases). Sample: blood. The sequence derives from a middle-aged man with Graves' ophthalmopathy. This chain's CDR3 is CASSSAGQNTEAFF. The CDR3 nucleotides are TGCGCCAGCAGCTCAGCGGGACAGAACACTGAAGCTTTCTTT.